This T cell receptor beta chain was sequenced for a study of esophageal squamous cell carcinoma under preoperative chemotherapy. Study details: TCR repertoires were profiled from both peripheral blood T cells and tumor-infiltrating lymphocytes.

TCRdb itself ran the PCR reads through MiXCR, one entry per CDR3 protein. The sample holds around 19,000 distinct CDR3 sequences, more than 45% seen once. Time point denoted: after preoperative PTX-NDP chemotherapy. This clonotype occurred many times. What it binds is unknown. A much larger clone lies a single base off, so this may be a read error. CDR1 and CDR2 (germline): MNHEY, SVGAGI. The CDR3 consists of 13 residues. V lost 6 bases, J lost 11 bases, and 19 bases lay in between. Study-wide points: After treatment, tumor-infiltrating lymphocytes apparently came partly from blood T cells. After paclitaxel-nedaplatin, abundant clones were more likely to contract than amplify. Tumor-infiltrating lymphocytes showed no significant post-chemotherapy TCR diversity increase, unlike peripheral T cells.

The rearrangement joins TRBV6-5 to TRBJ2-5; D remains ambiguous. Sampling was done from a patient given preoperative chemotherapy. The receptor comes from a human donor with esophageal squamous cell carcinoma. The donor label of this sample is uncertain. For the CDR3, the DNA is TGTGCCAGCAGCCCTAAGGCTGGCAATGAGCAGTACTTC. Translated: CASSPKAGNEQYF.